Presented here are 27 T cell receptor beta chains from one specimen sequenced in a study of blood T cells in healthy people across ages. With a J-beta primer mix and a sample-barcoded 5' primer, a second PCR ran about 7 to 12 cycles. In TCRdb, the 5' RACE reads were re-called with MiXCR into one record per CDR3 protein. The data show 350,000 to 450,000 distinct CDR3 sequences, with 45% to 60% seen just once and 45% to 60% held by the top ten. Sequencing was carried out using blood. Receptors were obtained from a man in his 60s in good health.

The V call is TRBV20-1, the J call TRBJ2-5, with TRBD2 matching over 8 bases. J lost 0 bases, V lost 3 bases, and 6 bases had no gene match. There are 15 residues in the CDR3. The germline V gene encodes CDR1 DFQATT and CDR2 SNEGSKA (reference sequence). The chain's CDR3 is CSASGQLADQETQYF. In nucleotides, the CDR3 is TGCAGTGCTAGTGGCCAACTAGCGGACCAAGAGACCCAGTACTTC.

This clonotype was picked up many times. The rearrangement joins TRBV4-2 to TRBJ2-7, with unresolved D. Germline V gives CDR1 LGHNA, CDR2 YNFKEQ. The V end was cut by 4 bases, the J end by 5 bases, with 15 bases between. The CDR3 is made up of 14 amino acids. In nucleotides, the CDR3 is TGTGCCAGCAGCCCCTCGAGCCAGTACCACGAGCAGTACTTC. Translation: CASSPSSQYHEQYF.

The CDR3: CSAKLAGGQQYF. CDR3 bases: TGCAGTGCAAAACTAGCGGGAGGCCAGCAGTACTTC. V usage is TRBV20-1 and J usage is TRBJ2-7; 12 bases agree with TRBD2. The V and J ends lost 6 bases and 8 bases, in that order; junction bases with no gene match: 5. The CDR3 is 12 amino acids. From germline, CDR1 is DFQATT and CDR2 SNEGSKA (reference sequence).

This clonotype came up once. The chain links TRBV9 to TRBJ2-5, with D tentatively TRBD1 or TRBD2 (5 bases each). CDR3 size: 15 residues. The germline V gene encodes CDR1 SGDLS and CDR2 YYNGEE. V shed 3 bases and J shed 5 bases, with 17 bases lying between them. The CDR3 sequence: CASSAESRGGETQYF. The CDR3, as DNA: TGTGCCAGCAGCGCCGAATCCCGGGGCGGGGAGACCCAGTACTTC.

J is TRBJ1-1 and V is TRBV5-1; no definite D call. The CDR3 extends over 12 amino acids. Trimming removed 4 bases from V and 1 base from J, with 5 bases in between. Germline V lookup: CDR1 SGHRS, CDR2 YFSETQ. For the CDR3, the DNA is TGCGCCAGCAGCGGCTGGAACACTGAAGCTTTCTTT. It translates to CASSGWNTEAFF.

The table lists this clonotype with a few counts. The rearrangement joins TRBV5-1 to TRBJ2-1, with a tentative D call TRBD2 (6 bases). V was trimmed by 3 bases and J by 4 bases, leaving 8 bases between them. The V gene's germline CDR1 is SGHRS and CDR2 YFSETQ. The CDR3 sequence is 13 residues long. CDR3 in amino acids: CASSWDLYNEQFF. The CDR3 DNA follows: TGCGCCAGCAGCTGGGACTTATACAATGAGCAGTTCTTC.

The rearrangement uses TRBV7-3 and TRBJ2-1; tentatively, D is TRBD1 (5 bases). Trimming removed 5 bases at V and 8 bases at J, with 7 bases between. Germline V CDR1 and CDR2: SGHTA, FQGTGA. This CDR3 spans 11 amino acids. As DNA, the CDR3 is TGTGCCAGCAGCCAGGGCGATGAGCAGTTCTTC. Protein sequence: CASSQGDEQFF.

J is TRBJ2-4 and V is TRBV4-3; D remains ambiguous. The DNA end favors TRBJ2-7, so the J call may be wrong. Germline CDR1 reads LGHNA; CDR2 reads YSLEER. This CDR3 region has 15 residues. The CDR3 coding sequence is TGCGCCAGCAGCCAAGGGTTTTCAGGACCCTACGAGCAGTACTTC. It specifies CASSQGFSGPYEQYF.

The chain employs TRBV29-1 and TRBJ1-2; perhaps TRBD1 as D (6 bases). This CDR3 is built from 13 residues. V gave up 6 bases and J gave up 5 bases, with 16 bases separating them. Germline lookup yields CDR1 SQVTM and CDR2 ANQGSEA. This chain's CDR3 is CSVLSGANYGYTF. The CDR3 bases are TGCAGCGTACTGTCGGGGGCGAATTATGGCTACACCTTC.

V usage is TRBV5-1 and J usage is TRBJ2-3, with 10 bases fitting TRBD2. V gave up 4 bases and J gave up 3 bases; unmatched junction bases: 8. Germline CDR1 reads SGHRS; CDR2 reads YFSETQ. The CDR3 is 16 residues long. CDR3 region: CASSLALAGETDTQYF. CDR3 bases: TGCGCCAGCAGCCTCGCGCTAGCGGGGGAAACAGATACGCAGTATTTT.

This chain uses TRBV7-2 with TRBJ2-5; 9 nucleotides match TRBD1. CDR1 SGHTA and CDR2 FQGNSA come from the germline V gene. The CDR3 extends over 13 amino acids. V trimming: 6 bases; J trimming: 4 bases; junction bases outside the gene matches: 3. The CDR3, as DNA: TGTGCCAGCAGACAGGGGGCTAGAGAGACCCAGTACTTC. Its translation: CASRQGARETQYF.

The rearrangement joins TRBV28 to TRBJ1-4; weak D call: TRBD1 (5 bases). Germline assignment: CDR1 MDHEN and CDR2 SYDVKM. This CDR3 comprises 16 residues. The V and J ends lost 4 bases and 5 bases respectively, with 17 bases between them. The CDR3 loop reads CASSSAGARLNEKLFF. CDR3 bases: TGTGCCAGCAGTTCCGCCGGGGCAAGGCTCAATGAAAAACTGTTTTTT.

The chain employs TRBV6-5 and TRBJ2-7; possibly TRBD2 for D (6 bases). Near its end, the DNA agrees better with TRBJ2-5, so the J call may be wrong. Germline-derived CDR1 and CDR2 are MNHEY and SVGAGI. The CDR3 sequence is 14 residues long. CDR3 residues: CASKGAGGQETQYF. Written as DNA, the CDR3 is TGTGCCAGCAAAGGAGCGGGCGGCCAAGAGACCCAGTACTTC.

This clonotype was recorded only once. A junction end diverges from the germline sequence, so it may reflect a read error. This chain connects TRBV5-5 to TRBJ2-3; D is possibly TRBD2 (5 bases). Germline V gene sequence: CDR1 SGHKS, CDR2 YYEKEE (reference sequence). This CDR3 has 15 residues. CDR3 loop: CASSLDGMRLDTQYF. In DNA, the CDR3 is TGTGCCAGCAGTTTGGACGGGATGCGCTTAGATACGCAGTATTTT.

This clonotype was recorded many times. This chain joins TRBV5-1 and TRBJ2-5; D unresolved. In germline, CDR1 is SGHRS, CDR2 YFSETQ. The V and J ends lost 0 bases and 5 bases respectively, with 11 bases between them. The CDR3 has 14 amino acids. Here the CDR3 DNA reads TGCGCCAGCAGCTTGGATGGCCGTTCGGAGACCCAGTACTTC. Translation gives CASSLDGRSETQYF. Full variable domain (rest looked up from reference TRBV5-1 and TRBJ2-5): KAGVTQTPRYLIKTRGQQVTLSCSPISGHRSVSWYQQTPGQGLQFLFEYFSETQRNKGNFPGRFSGRQFSNSRSEMNVSTLELGDSALYLCASSLDGRSETQYFGPGTRLLVL.

The chain employs TRBV7-9 and TRBJ2-7; unclear D gene. Matching the DNA end better, TRBJ2-5 makes the J call doubtful. The CDR3 sequence is 13 residues long. CDR1 SEHNR and CDR2 FQNEAQ come from the germline V gene (reference sequence). The CDR3 region has the DNA TGTGCCAGCAGCTTAAATGGTGGAGAGACCCAGTACTTC. The encoded protein is CASSLNGGETQYF.

This chain links TRBV29-1 with TRBJ2-1, with no clear D. The DNA end is a closer match to TRBJ2-7, so the J assignment may be wrong. The CDR3 spans 12 residues. The germline V gene has CDR1 SQVTM and CDR2 ANQGSEA. The CDR3 spells CSVLASYNEQYF. DNA for the CDR3: TGCAGCGTTTTGGCCTCCTACAATGAGCAGTACTTC.

This rearrangement joins TRBV27 to TRBJ2-7, with 8 bases aligning to TRBD1. The CDR3 has 15 residues. Germline CDR1 and CDR2: MNHEY and SMNVEV (reference sequence). Unmatched junction bases numbered 9, after V lost 5 bases and J lost 3 bases. CDR3 coding DNA: TGTGCCAGCAGTCCGGACAGGGCTTCCGGCTACGAGCAGTACTTC. It is translated as CASSPDRASGYEQYF.

This clonotype has at least ten counts. The chain uses TRBV20-1 and TRBJ2-4; perhaps TRBD2 as D (7 bases). Trimming took off 5 bases at V and 1 base at J, with 15 bases between the two ends. Looked up from germline, CDR1 is DFQATT and CDR2 is SNEGSKA (reference sequence). The length of the CDR3 is 15 residues. For the CDR3, the DNA is TGCAGTGCTGACGGGGGGCTGCAGGCCAAAAACATTCAGTACTTC. This codes for CSADGGLQAKNIQYF.

A word on this clonotype: The junction departs from the called germline gene at one end, perhaps through a read error. The chain employs TRBV14 and TRBJ2-5; 11 positions agree with TRBD1. Germline CDR1 SGHDN, CDR2 FVKESK. The CDR3 consists of 16 residues. In DNA, the CDR3 is TGTGCCAGCAGCAACTATGGACAGGGGGCTAGGGAGACCCGGTACTTC. This gives the protein CASSNYGQGARETRYF.

The rearrangement joins TRBV6-5 to TRBJ1-5; D unclear. V lost 5 bases to trimming and J lost 6 bases, with 8 bases between them. Germline V gene data show CDR1 as MNHEY and CDR2 as SVGAGI. The CDR3 runs 12 residues. Here the CDR3 reads CASSTGSQPQHF. The CDR3, as DNA: TGTGCCAGCAGTACCGGTTCTCAGCCCCAGCATTTT.

This clonotype has only a few counts. V and J are TRBV2 and TRBJ2-7; D perhaps matches TRBD1 (5 bases). Trimming removed 7 bases at V and 5 bases at J, with 15 bases between. The CDR3 has 13 amino acids. CDR1 is SNHLY, CDR2 FYNNEI, per germline. This CDR3 is CASNTQESNEQYF. Written as DNA, the CDR3 is TGTGCCAGCAACACACAGGAATCCAACGAGCAGTACTTC.

The chain is built from TRBV2 and TRBJ2-7; D call uncertain. The CDR3 totals 14 residues. Deletions cut 8 bases from V and 6 bases from J, with 20 bases between. CDR1 SNHLY and CDR2 FYNNEI come from the germline V gene. CDR3 protein: CASLRSTKLVEQYF. In nucleotides, the CDR3 is TGTGCCAGCCTGAGATCCACCAAATTGGTCGAGCAGTACTTC.

The chain carries TRBV7-2 and TRBJ2-5, with D perhaps TRBD2 (6 bases). The germline V gene has CDR1 SGHTA and CDR2 FQGNSA. V was cut by 1 base and J by 5 bases, with 26 bases left in between. The CDR3 has 19 residues. CDR3 DNA: TGTGCCAGCAGCTTAGTGCAGTTGGGGGGAACGGAACCCGGGGAGACCCAGTACTTC. This translates into CASSLVQLGGTEPGETQYF.

This clonotype was picked up one time. In nucleotides, the CDR3 is TGCAGTGCTAGAGATACTAGCGGGGATTACAATGAGCAGTTCTTC. Translated, it gives CSARDTSGDYNEQFF. The chain is built from TRBV20-1 and TRBJ2-1; 10 nucleotides match TRBD2. This CDR3 has 15 residues. V trimming: 0 bases; J trimming: 4 bases; junction bases outside the gene matches: 3. From germline, CDR1 is DFQATT and CDR2 SNEGSKA (reference sequence).

This rearrangement joins TRBV7-2 to TRBJ2-7, with TRBD2 matching over 10 bases. The J call is in doubt because the DNA end fits TRBJ2-5 better. This CDR3 region has 16 residues. Germline V gives CDR1 SGHTA, CDR2 FQGNSA. The CDR3: CASSLAVAGGRETQYF. CDR3 DNA: TGTGCCAGCAGCTTAGCGGTAGCGGGAGGTAGGGAGACCCAGTACTTC.

Only a few counts were recorded for this clonotype. The V call is TRBV28, the J call TRBJ2-7, with 8 bases lining up with TRBD2. V shed 3 bases, J shed 0 bases, and the junction held 4 bases outside the gene matches. Germline CDR1 and CDR2: MDHEN and SYDVKM. CDR3 length equals 15 residues. The CDR3 DNA is TGTGCCAGCAGTTTTCGGCGGGGGGCCTCCTACGAGCAGTACTTC. Protein product: CASSFRRGASYEQYF.